These T cell receptor beta chains were read from a single sample in a study of siplizumab effects on memory and regulatory T cells. Here immunoSEQ multiplex PCR was the method, and the copy in TCRdb shows in-frame clones only, minus some. The sample contains about 110,000 clones, 92% of which appear only once. Sequences were obtained from CD4+ T cells sorted from blood. The receptors were gathered from a human donor in good health. The conserved cysteine and the conserved F or W are not part of the CDR3 here.

V gene: TRBV2
J gene: TRBJ1-1
CDR3 protein: ASRPTGFGEAF

V gene: TRBV11-3
J gene: TRBJ2-1
CDR3 protein: ASSRLAGGTYNEQF

V gene: TRBV7-8
J gene: TRBJ2-7
CDR3 protein: ASSLWEGHINEQY

V gene: TRBV29-1
J gene: TRBJ1-5
CDR3 protein: SVSGTGDQPQH

V gene: TRBV9
J gene: TRBJ2-5
CDR3 protein: ASSVDDGVKGETQY

V gene: TRBV2
J gene: TRBJ1-5
CDR3 protein: ASVSTTNQPQH

V gene: TRBV7-2
J gene: TRBJ2-3
CDR3 protein: ASSLVSYSRADTQY

V gene: TRBV5-6
J gene: TRBJ2-7
CDR3 protein: ASSLPRQGKANEQY

V gene: TRBV19
J gene: TRBJ2-1
CDR3 protein: ASSRASYNSYNEQF

V gene: TRBV6-5
J gene: TRBJ1-6
CDR3 protein: ASSWGGTLNSPLH

V gene: TRBV18
J gene: TRBJ2-5
CDR3 protein: ASSPRQGNQETQY

V gene: TRBV11-2
J gene: TRBJ2-2
CDR3 protein: ASSPRSRELF

V gene: TRBV7-9
J gene: TRBJ2-3
CDR3 protein: ASSFSGSFPDTQY

V gene: TRBV6-5
J gene: TRBJ1-1
CDR3 protein: ASSYLGTASTEAF

V gene: TRBV5-5
J gene: TRBJ2-7
CDR3 protein: ASSWSPWGEQY

V gene: TRBV21-1
J gene: TRBJ2-1
CDR3 protein: ASSTCEREGNEQF

V gene: TRBV6-5
J gene: TRBJ1-2
CDR3 protein: ASSRQVGYGYT

V gene: TRBV7-9
J gene: TRBJ1-2
CDR3 protein: ASSLPPRTGIYGYT

V gene: TRBV10-3
J gene: TRBJ2-5
CDR3 protein: AISDDPGGRGGRGIQETQY

V gene: TRBV5-1
J gene: TRBJ2-7
CDR3 protein: ASSSAGPYEQY

V gene: TRBV6-5
J gene: TRBJ1-2
CDR3 protein: ASSLASADYGYT

V gene: TRBV10-3
J gene: TRBJ1-5
CDR3 protein: AITDDRHNQPQH

V gene: TRBV6-5
J gene: TRBJ1-1
CDR3 protein: ASSSASAGRTEAF

V gene: TRBV18
J gene: TRBJ1-1
CDR3 protein: ASSPPGQSTEAF

V gene: TRBV21-1
J gene: TRBJ2-2
CDR3 protein: ASGRNTGELF

V gene: TRBV9
J gene: TRBJ2-5
CDR3 protein: ASSSGTIGRETQY

V gene: TRBV5-1
J gene: TRBJ2-5
CDR3 protein: ASSPGLAGETQY

V gene: TRBV2
J gene: TRBJ1-2
CDR3 protein: ASSRDRLDGYT

V gene: TRBV6-5
J gene: TRBJ2-2
CDR3 protein: ASRPDQGAGELF

V gene: TRBV5-1
J gene: TRBJ2-3
CDR3 protein: ASSPEADTQY

V gene: TRBV5-1
J gene: TRBJ1-6
CDR3 protein: ASSPDKTGGSPLH

V gene: TRBV19
J gene: TRBJ1-5
CDR3 protein: ASSITSEPQH

V gene: TRBV7-8
J gene: TRBJ2-1
CDR3 protein: ASSLSGGLAGANEQF

V gene: TRBV9
J gene: TRBJ2-2
CDR3 protein: ASSVGGTGELF

V gene: TRBV15
J gene: TRBJ2-3
CDR3 protein: ATSRGGPADTQY

V gene: TRBV30
J gene: TRBJ2-5
CDR3 protein: AWSASGRAGETQY

V gene: TRBV5-4
J gene: TRBJ2-5
CDR3 protein: ASSSQETQY

V gene: TRBV19
J gene: TRBJ2-3
CDR3 protein: ATRRANPTDTQY

V gene: TRBV29-1
J gene: TRBJ1-1
CDR3 protein: SVESYMNTEAF

V gene: TRBV5-1
J gene: TRBJ1-1
CDR3 protein: ASRVQLNTEAF

V gene: TRBV7-9
J gene: TRBJ2-3
CDR3 protein: ASQRDQADTQY

V gene: TRBV10-1
J gene: TRBJ2-4
CDR3 protein: AARTGGWVGKNIQY

V gene: TRBV6-1
J gene: TRBJ1-5
CDR3 protein: ASRQGGNQPQH

V gene: TRBV6-5
J gene: TRBJ1-1
CDR3 protein: ASRLQGGTEAF

V gene: TRBV27
J gene: TRBJ2-1
CDR3 protein: ASSLAGNTPNEQF

V gene: TRBV2
J gene: TRBJ1-2
CDR3 protein: ASSGAQANYGYT

V gene: TRBV10-3
J gene: TRBJ2-5
CDR3 protein: AISDQGLETQY

V gene: TRBV5-1
J gene: TRBJ2-5
CDR3 protein: ASSERQETQY

V gene: TRBV4-1
J gene: TRBJ2-7
CDR3 protein: ASSQDSAGGREQY

V gene: TRBV5-1
J gene: TRBJ2-3
CDR3 protein: ASSPSSGGATDTQY

V gene: TRBV29-1
J gene: TRBJ1-3
CDR3 protein: SVGGKFGRDSGNTIY